The clone carrying this TCR beta chain has more than one count but fewer than ten. Its specificity is not known. Each CDR3 protein is one row after TCRdb ran MiXCR on the reads. Among a few hundred thousand distinct CDR3 sequences listed, 15% to 20% were seen once. This entry comes from a study of T cell repertoires in cytomegalovirus infection. The overall study: Public TCR beta signatures were indicative of both CMV infection and a matching HLA type. General study findings and limits: There were carriers of CMV plus the relevant HLA, and cumulative public TCR beta family frequency identified them.

With 4 bases removed from V and 8 bases from J, the gap between germline ends came to 16 bases. The germline gives CDR1 SGHDT, CDR2 YYEEEE. This CDR3 spans 15 amino acids. V and J are TRBV5-6 and TRBJ1-6, with unresolved D. Sequencing was carried out using PBMCs. The clonotype originates from a human donor in good health (CMV status not recorded). Some clones in this sample may be carry-over from other donors' samples. As DNA, the CDR3 is TGTGCCAGCAGCCTCTCGACCAGACGGTATTCACCCCTCCACTTT. It translates to CASSLSTRRYSPLHF.